The 25 T cell receptor beta chains in this list originate from one sample, sequenced in a study of response to subunit inactivated influenza vaccine. TCRdb reprocessed the RT-PCR reads via MiXCR and lists one record per CDR3 protein. The sample holds hundreds of thousands of distinct CDR3 sequences, approximately 9.9% seen once. Here the sequenced sample was PBMCs from blood, taken roughly 48 days after vaccination. These receptors came from a man in his forties or fifties who received an inactivated influenza vaccine.

In regard to this clonotype: Sequence at one end of the junction differs from germline and may be a read error. This chain links TRBV27 with TRBJ1-2; TRBD1 matches 7 bases. CDR1 is MNHEY and CDR2 is SMNVEV in the germline V gene (reference sequence). This CDR3 comprises 16 residues. The CDR3 spells CASSISRTGFPYGYTF. CDR3 sequence (DNA): TGTGCCAGCAGTATATCTCGGACAGGATTCCCTTATGGCTACACCTTC.

This clonotype occurred once. Lacking the conserved final phenylalanine or tryptophan, this CDR3 likely reflects a read error. The chain uses TRBV6-5 and TRBJ2-3; the match to TRBD2 covers 10 bases. In germline, CDR1 is MNHEY, CDR2 SVGAGI. The CDR3 has 16 amino acids. J was trimmed by 5 bases and V by 4 bases; bases with no gene match: 9. This CDR3 reads CASSSGGSGRIDTQYI. In DNA form, the CDR3 reads TGTGCCAGCAGTTCTGGGGGTAGCGGGAGGATAGATACGCAGTATATT.

The rearrangement uses TRBV7-2 and TRBJ2-7, with D perhaps assigned TRBD1 or TRBD2 (5 bases each). The germline gives CDR1 SGHTA, CDR2 FQGNSA. The CDR3 consists of 15 residues. Trimming took off 1 base at V and 3 bases at J, with 13 bases between the two ends. The CDR3 DNA sequence: TGTGCCAGCAGCTTAGGCGTGGGGGTTCTCTACGAGCAGTACTTC. Its protein is CASSLGVGVLYEQYF.

The chain recombines TRBV11-1 with TRBJ2-1; D gene ambiguous. V lost 3 bases and J lost 9, with 12 bases in between. CDR1 SGHAT and CDR2 FQDESV come from the germline V gene (reference sequence). This CDR3 has 13 amino acids. The CDR3: CASSFPPRSEQFF. CDR3 nucleotide sequence: TGTGCCAGCAGCTTTCCTCCTAGGAGTGAGCAGTTCTTC.

There are a few counts of this clonotype. The gene calls are TRBV12-3 or TRBV12-4 and TRBJ2-1; TRBD1 aligns across 7 bases. The length of the CDR3 is 14 residues. V dropped 6 bases and J dropped 5; count of bases not matched to a gene: 7. CDR3 in DNA: TGTGCCAGCAGCCGACGGACAGGAGACAATGAGCAGTTCTTC. It codes for CASSRRTGDNEQFF.

This clonotype has a single count. J is TRBJ2-1 and V is TRBV9, with 10 bases fitting TRBD2. Germline values: CDR1 SGDLS, CDR2 YYNGEE. The CDR3 runs to 15 residues. With V trimmed by 9 bases and J by 8 bases, 14 bases remained unmatched. The CDR3 reads CAIKSDLAGAHEQFF. The CDR3 region has the DNA TGTGCCATCAAAAGTGACCTAGCGGGAGCGCATGAGCAGTTCTTC.

This clonotype was seen many times. V gene TRBV7-2 combines with J gene TRBJ2-3; tentatively, D is TRBD2 (6 bases). CDR3 size: 14 residues. Trimming shortened V by 4 bases and J by 6 bases, and 14 bases separated the two germline ends. The V gene's germline CDR1 is SGHTA and CDR2 FQGNSA. CDR3 nucleotide sequence: TGTGCCAGCAGCTCAAGGAGGGCCGGGGATACGCAGTATTTT. Translated: CASSSRRAGDTQYF.

This clonotype came up many times. The CDR3 nucleotides are TGTGCCAGCAGCACACCGGGACTAGCGGGAGTTAGCGAGCAGTACTTC. Translation: CASSTPGLAGVSEQYF. The chain employs TRBV7-9 and TRBJ2-7; 14 nucleotides align to TRBD2. V shed 5 bases, J shed 6 bases, and the junction held 9 bases outside the gene matches. The germline V gene has CDR1 SEHNR and CDR2 FQNEAQ (reference sequence). This CDR3 has 16 residues.

This clonotype was recorded a few times. This chain links TRBV18 with TRBJ2-1; 12 bases map to TRBD2. CDR3 length: 17 amino acids. V gave up 0 bases and J gave up 6 bases; unmatched junction bases: 6. CDR1 KGHSH and CDR2 LQKENI come from the germline V gene. DNA of the CDR3: TGTGCCAGCTCACCACCACCCGGGACTAGCGGGTTCAATGAGCAGTTCTTC. Its protein is CASSPPPGTSGFNEQFF.

V is TRBV3-1 and J is TRBJ2-7, with D uncertain. The CDR3 runs to 14 residues. V was clipped by 4 bases and J by 2 bases, with 12 bases between them. In germline, CDR1 is LGHDT, CDR2 YNNKEL (reference sequence). Here the CDR3 reads CASSPGPATYEQYF. CDR3 nucleotides: TGTGCCAGCAGCCCCGGACCGGCTACCTACGAGCAGTACTTC.

There are many counts of this clonotype. The gene calls are TRBV12-3 or TRBV12-4 and TRBJ2-4; D is perhaps TRBD1 or TRBD2 (6 bases each). The CDR3 runs to 13 residues. V lost 9 bases and J lost 6, with 15 bases in between. This CDR3 reads CASSGGATNIQYF. The CDR3 DNA reads TGTGCCAGTTCCGGGGGCGCAACAAACATTCAGTACTTC.

In its sample, this clonotype was seen many times. The V gene is TRBV28, the J gene TRBJ1-5; D remains ambiguous. The CDR3 is made up of 16 amino acids. Trimming left V 2 bases short and J 0 bases short, with 11 bases between. From germline, CDR1 is MDHEN and CDR2 SYDVKM. The CDR3 sequence: CASSLATQGSNQPQHF. Here the CDR3 DNA reads TGTGCCAGCAGTTTAGCGACACAAGGTAGCAATCAGCCCCAGCATTTT.

The gene calls are TRBV10-2 and TRBJ2-1, with TRBD2 matching 7 bases. CDR3 length: 14 residues. Trimming cost V 7 bases and J 3 bases; bases outside gene matches: 6. Per germline, CDR1 WSHSY and CDR2 SAAADI. CDR3 protein: CASTTSVNYNEQFF. The CDR3 DNA reads TGCGCCAGCACAACTAGCGTGAACTACAATGAGCAGTTCTTC.

The chain employs TRBV20-1 and TRBJ2-7; TRBD2 agrees at 8 bases. CDR1 and CDR2 from the germline V gene are DFQATT and SNEGSKA (reference sequence). After removal of 6 bases from V and 0 bases from J, the junction contained 10 bases not matched to a gene. The CDR3 is 15 residues long. Written as DNA, the CDR3 is TGCAGTGCCCCACGGCGACTAGCGAGCTCCTACGAGCAGTACTTC. Translation: CSAPRRLASSYEQYF.

This clonotype has at least ten counts. The V and J genes are TRBV20-1 and TRBJ2-3; 11 bases fit TRBD2. J lost 1 base, V lost 0 bases, and 3 bases had no gene match. CDR3 length: 16 amino acids. Germline assignment: CDR1 DFQATT and CDR2 SNEGSKA (reference sequence). CDR3 sequence: CSARDWTSGRTDTQYF. The DNA of the CDR3 is TGCAGTGCTAGAGATTGGACTAGCGGGCGCACAGATACGCAGTATTTT.

This clonotype was counted many times. The V and J genes are TRBV20-1 and TRBJ2-1; the match to TRBD2 covers 10 bases. The CDR3 is made up of 13 amino acids. With V trimmed by 5 bases and J by 9 bases, 7 bases remained unmatched. Germline lookup yields CDR1 DFQATT and CDR2 SNEGSKA (reference sequence). CDR3 protein: CSAPSGRASEQFF. In DNA form, the CDR3 reads TGCAGTGCTCCCAGCGGGAGGGCCTCTGAGCAGTTCTTC.

The table lists this clonotype with a few counts. The V and J genes are TRBV20-1 and TRBJ1-2, with a weak D call TRBD1 (5 bases). Germline CDR1 reads DFQATT; CDR2 reads SNEGSKA (reference sequence). The length of the CDR3 is 21 residues. The germline V and J ends were trimmed by 1 base and 1 base, with 31 bases remaining between them. The DNA for the CDR3 is TGCAGTGCTAGAGGAAAATACCATGAAATCAGGGTCCGCTCCCTTAACTATGGCTACACCTTC. Its translation is CSARGKYHEIRVRSLNYGYTF.

This sequence joins TRBV20-1 and TRBJ2-5, with D perhaps being TRBD1 or TRBD2 (5 bases each). Germline CDR1 is DFQATT and CDR2 is SNEGSKA (reference sequence). This CDR3 is built from 18 residues. V lost 0 bases and J 5 bases, leaving 25 bases between the germline ends. CDR3 sequence: CSARDYLGQAVLGETQYF. CDR3 DNA: TGCAGTGCTAGAGATTATTTGGGGCAAGCGGTCCTTGGGGAGACCCAGTACTTC.

In this sample, this clonotype turned up many times. The rearrangement links TRBV9 to TRBJ2-7; possible D gene TRBD1, 6 bases. The CDR3 totals 11 residues. V was clipped by 4 bases and J by 8 bases, with 10 bases between them. CDR1 and CDR2 from the germline V gene are SGDLS and YYNGEE. In DNA, the CDR3 is TGTGCCAGCAGCAAACAGGGCAAGCAGTACTTC. Translated: CASSKQGKQYF.

In its sample, this clonotype was seen a few times. V usage is TRBV7-2 and J usage is TRBJ1-3; D is unresolved. Germline CDR1 reads SGHTA; CDR2 reads FQGNSA. Trimming removed 5 bases from V and 0 bases from J, with 11 bases in between. The CDR3 totals 15 residues. The CDR3 DNA is TGTGCCAGCAGCCATGGACCGAACTCTGGAAACACCATATATTTT. It is translated as CASSHGPNSGNTIYF.

V usage is TRBV10-3 and J usage is TRBJ2-1; D is perhaps TRBD2 (5 bases). V was trimmed by 10 bases and J by 9 bases, leaving 10 bases between them. The germline V gene encodes CDR1 ENHRY and CDR2 SYGVKD. The length of the CDR3 is 10 residues. In nucleotides, the CDR3 is TGTGCCACCTCCAGCGGTGAGCAGTTCTTC. It specifies CATSSGEQFF.

The chain uses TRBV20-1 and TRBJ1-2; D unclear. V lost 5 bases and J lost 0, with 4 bases in between. Germline assignment: CDR1 DFQATT and CDR2 SNEGSKA (reference sequence). The CDR3 runs to 11 residues. CDR3 loop: CSADSNYGYTF. In DNA form, the CDR3 reads TGCAGTGCTGATTCTAACTATGGCTACACCTTC.

The genes are TRBV10-3 and TRBJ1-1, with 7 bases aligning to TRBD1. In germline, CDR1 is ENHRY, CDR2 SYGVKD. Germline trimming cut 11 bases from V and 1 base from J; bases unmatched to any gene: 7. The CDR3 is 13 amino acids. In nucleotides, the CDR3 is TGTGCCCCCGAAGGGGGCCAGAACACTGAAGCTTTCTTT. Its translation is CAPEGGQNTEAFF.

The chain's CDR3 is CASSLGTGGVTDTQYF. As DNA, the CDR3 is TGTGCCAGCAGCTTAGGAACAGGGGGCGTCACAGATACGCAGTATTTT. The J gene is TRBJ2-3, the V gene TRBV7-9, with 9 bases aligning to TRBD1. CDR1 and CDR2 (germline): SEHNR, FQNEAQ (reference sequence). The CDR3 covers 16 residues. V lost 1 base to trimming and J lost 2 bases; unmatched junction nucleotides: 4.

This clonotype was counted only a few times. The rearrangement uses TRBV5-5 and TRBJ2-6; D unresolved. Germline CDR1 and CDR2: SGHKS and YYEKEE (reference sequence). Trimming removed 0 bases from V and 4 bases from J, with 11 bases in between. The CDR3 extends over 16 amino acids. The CDR3 bases are TGTGCCAGCAGCTTGGACAACCTGCGCGGGGCCAACGTCCTGACTTTC. Residues: CASSLDNLRGANVLTF.